A selection of T cell receptor beta chains follows, all from one sample in a study of T-cell reconstitution after alpha-beta-depleted transplantation in children. TCRdb reanalysed the PCR reads using MiXCR and keeps one entry per CDR3 protein. The sample has 600,000 or so distinct CDR3 sequences, roughly 23% seen once. The material was PBMCs, mostly from graft donor cells, obtained 360 days after TCRalphabeta/CD19-depleted stem cell transplant. The receptors were sampled from a boy less than two years old who had a stem cell transplant for acute myeloid leukemia, so the T cells may come from the graft donor. Each CDR3 is given with its conserved first and last residue. Fields, in order: J gene, clone size, D gene, V gene, CDR3 protein, CDR3 DNA. A D gene is named only where the DNA matches it firmly. Where a row states a size, it is once, few, many or the class of an expanded clone; other rows omit it.

TRBJ2-1 | few | TRBD2 | TRBV10-3 | CAISGVRLAYEQFF | TGTGCCATCAGTGGCGTCAGACTAGCCTATGAGCAGTTCTTC
TRBJ1-5 | - | TRBD1 | TRBV15 | CATDRAGRGQPQHF | TGTGCCACCGACAGGGCAGGGAGGGGTCAGCCCCAGCATTTT
TRBJ2-7 | - | - | TRBV12-3/TRBV12-4 | CASSSAGASYEQYF | TGTGCCAGCAGCAGCGCAGGGGCCTCCTACGAGCAGTACTTC
TRBJ1-3 | - | - | TRBV29-1 | CSVETQSSGNTIYF | TGCAGCGTTGAGACGCAGTCCTCTGGAAACACCATATATTTT
TRBJ2-3 | few | - | TRBV20-1 | CSARAVPSTDTQYF | TGCAGTGCTAGAGCCGTTCCTAGCACAGATACGCAGTATTTT
TRBJ2-1 | - | - | TRBV5-1 | CASSWQGEGRYNEQFF | TGCGCCAGCAGCTGGCAGGGGGAGGGGAGATACAATGAGCAGTTCTTC
TRBJ2-3 | few | TRBD2 | TRBV28 | CASSSSGPPLTDTQYF | TGTGCCAGCAGTTCTAGCGGGCCGCCCCTCACAGATACGCAGTATTTT
TRBJ2-5 | many | - | TRBV6-2/TRBV6-3 | CASSYSHQTQYF | TGTGCCAGCAGTTATTCCCACCAGACCCAGTACTTC
TRBJ1-2 | - | - | TRBV28 | CASSLWGSRGGYTF | TGTGCCAGCAGTTTATGGGGATCCAGGGGTGGCTACACCTTC
TRBJ2-6 | few | - | TRBV20-1 | CSASVVGANVLTF | TGCAGTGCTAGTGTTGTTGGGGCCAACGTCCTGACTTTC
TRBJ2-3 | - | - | TRBV7-8 | CASSTEGGKVNTQYF | TGTGCCAGCAGCACGGAGGGGGGTAAAGTAAATACGCAGTATTTT
TRBJ2-3 | - | - | TRBV20-1 | CSARTTAYLDTQYF | TGCAGTGCGAGGACTACGGCGTATCTAGATACGCAGTATTTT
TRBJ2-3 | many | TRBD2 | TRBV12-3/TRBV12-4 | CASSPISGGYDTQYF | TGTGCCAGCAGCCCCATTTCGGGGGGGTATGATACGCAGTATTTT
TRBJ2-7 | - | TRBD1 | TRBV24-1 | CATSDRTGGRDEQYF | TGTGCCACCAGTGACCGGACAGGGGGCCGGGACGAGCAGTACTTC
TRBJ2-2 | many | TRBD2 | TRBV9 | CASSAGLAGDTGELFF | TGTGCCAGCAGCGCCGGACTAGCGGGGGACACCGGGGAGCTGTTTTTT
TRBJ1-6 | few | - | TRBV7-2 | CASSLGVPSQGHSPLHF | TGTGCCAGCAGCTTGGGCGTCCCATCGCAGGGGCATTCACCCCTCCACTTT
TRBJ2-5 | - | TRBD2 | TRBV15 | CATSRWEGETQYF | TGTGCCACCAGCAGGTGGGAGGGAGAGACCCAGTACTTC
TRBJ2-1 | - | TRBD2 | TRBV7-9 | CASSLAGAGAYNEQFF | TGTGCCAGCAGCTTAGCGGGAGCGGGGGCATACAATGAGCAGTTCTTC
TRBJ1-6 | - | - | TRBV7-2 | CASSLDMEVGPLHF | TGTGCCAGCAGCTTAGACATGGAAGTGGGACCCCTCCACTTT
TRBJ1-2 | many | - | TRBV11-2 | CASSFTGIGYGYTF | TGTGCCAGCAGCTTTACAGGGATAGGCTATGGCTACACCTTC
TRBJ1-2 | few | - | TRBV12-3/TRBV12-4 | CASSSSFGAYGYTF | TGTGCCAGCAGTTCTTCTTTTGGGGCCTATGGCTACACCTTC
TRBJ1-2 | - | TRBD1 | TRBV29-1 | CSVEPGQGSGYTF | TGCAGCGTTGAACCGGGACAGGGCTCTGGCTACACCTTC
TRBJ2-1 | many | TRBD2 | TRBV27 | CASSLRLAGDYPSSYNEQFF | TGTGCCAGCAGTTTACGTTTAGCGGGCGATTACCCAAGCTCCTACAATGAGCAGTTCTTC
TRBJ2-1 | few | - | TRBV12-3/TRBV12-4 | CASSPGVGGGYNEQFF | TGTGCCAGCAGTCCCGGGGTAGGGGGAGGGTACAATGAGCAGTTCTTC
TRBJ1-1 | - | - | TRBV7-9 | CASSLPGREEAFF | TGTGCCAGCAGCTTACCGGGCCGCGAAGAAGCTTTCTTT
TRBJ1-2 | - | TRBD1 | TRBV12-3/TRBV12-4 | CASSRRGLHGYTF | TGTGCCAGCAGTCGCAGGGGGCTCCATGGCTACACCTTC
TRBJ1-6 | many | TRBD1 | TRBV7-9 | CASSYTGTVNSPLHF | TGTGCCAGCAGCTACACCGGGACAGTAAATTCACCCCTCCACTTT
TRBJ2-7 | many | TRBD1 | TRBV29-1 | CSVVTGDTYEQYF | TGCAGCGTGGTGACAGGGGATACCTACGAGCAGTACTTC
TRBJ2-7 | - | TRBD1 | TRBV20-1 | CSARDRDRGVYEQYF | TGCAGTGCTAGAGATCGGGACAGGGGGGTCTACGAGCAGTACTTC
TRBJ2-3 | - | - | TRBV3-1 | CASSQDGLADTDTQYF | TGTGCCAGCAGCCAAGATGGGTTAGCGGATACAGATACGCAGTATTTT
TRBJ1-4 | - | - | TRBV5-5 | CASSLWTRTNEKLFF | TGTGCCAGCAGCTTGTGGACGAGAACGAATGAAAAACTGTTTTTT
TRBJ1-2 | - | - | TRBV5-1 | CASADGFRFWGYGYTF | TGCGCCAGTGCGGACGGCTTCCGATTTTGGGGCTATGGCTACACCTTC
TRBJ2-5 | - | - | TRBV6-1 | CASYALAGKGIRETQYF | TGTGCCAGCTATGCCTTGGCCGGAAAGGGGATCAGGGAGACCCAGTACTTC
TRBJ1-5 | many | TRBD1 | TRBV28 | CASRRRQGHQPQHF | TGTGCCAGCAGGCGACGACAGGGCCATCAGCCCCAGCATTTT
TRBJ2-3 | - | - | TRBV18 | CASRAAGGGDTQYF | TGTGCCAGCCGAGCGGCCGGAGGGGGAGATACGCAGTATTTT
TRBJ2-1 | few | - | TRBV29-1 | CSVGPSSYNEQFF | TGCAGCGTTGGCCCAAGCTCCTACAATGAGCAGTTCTTC
TRBJ2-1 | many | - | TRBV29-1 | CSANRNEQFF | TGCAGCGCAAATAGGAATGAGCAGTTCTTC
TRBJ1-5 | - | - | TRBV6-2/TRBV6-3 | CAGMRAYGQPQHF | TGTGCCGGCATGAGAGCGTACGGTCAGCCCCAGCATTTT
TRBJ2-7 | - | - | TRBV7-2 | CASTMGYF | TGTGCCAGCACCATGGGGTACTTC
TRBJ2-5 | many | TRBD1 | TRBV14 | CASSQNRGRQETQYF | TGTGCCAGCAGCCAGAACAGGGGACGGCAAGAGACCCAGTACTTC
TRBJ2-2 | - | TRBD2 | TRBV5-6 | CASSREGRNTGELFF | TGTGCCAGCAGCCGGGAGGGTCGGAACACCGGGGAGCTGTTTTTT
TRBJ2-1 | few | TRBD2 | TRBV11-2 | CASSKGLAGGQVYNEQFF | TGTGCCAGCAGCAAGGGACTAGCGGGGGGGCAAGTCTACAATGAGCAGTTCTTC
TRBJ2-7 | many | - | TRBV29-1 | CSVLDKSYEQYF | TGCAGCGTTCTTGACAAATCCTACGAGCAGTACTTC
TRBJ2-1 | few | TRBD2 | TRBV20-1 | CSATQGTSGGYEQFF | TGCAGTGCGACCCAAGGGACTAGCGGGGGATATGAGCAGTTCTTC
TRBJ1-2 | - | TRBD1 | TRBV6-5 | CASSEDRRGYTF | TGTGCCAGCAGTGAGGACAGGCGTGGCTACACCTTC
TRBJ2-5 | - | - | TRBV10-3 | CAISEAPGRTQYF | TGTGCCATCAGTGAGGCCCCGGGACGGACCCAGTACTTC